This TCR beta chain was retrieved from a study of blood T cell repertoires in COVID-19. In the study overall: In each case, the material was cDNA or gDNA derived from T cells, B-cell-depleted T cells, or PBMCs.

The J segment lost 6 bases and the V segment lost 2 bases, leaving 14 bases of the junction unmatched. Germline values: CDR1 KGHSY, CDR2 FQNENV. This CDR3 is 17 amino acids long. Only in-frame clones appear in the TCRdb table, and some are missing; sequencing was by immunoSEQ multiplex PCR. The data hold about 42,000 clones, with 65% to 80% observed a single time. This receptor was obtained from an elderly man with acute or convalescent COVID-19. The V gene is TRBV16, the J gene TRBJ2-7, with 9 bases matching TRBD1. Material: peripheral blood. This CDR3 reads CASSQNPTGTGMTEQYF. CDR3 nucleotides: TGTGCCAGCAGCCAAAACCCAACCGGGACAGGGATGACCGAGCAGTACTTC.